This entry describes one T cell receptor (beta chain). Its target is not known. These data belong to a study of cytomegalovirus exposure and HLA in healthy donors. The PCR had 60 Vbeta and 13 Jbeta primers. Measured with immunoSEQ multiplex PCR; TCRdb has only the in-frame clones, and not every one. The repertoire consists of 100,000 to 150,000 clones, with roughly 69% occurring once and the leading ten covering 2.9%. This CDR3 comprises 20 residues. Overall study results and limits: Clonal expansion was found to be greater in HLA-associated TCR beta chains than in equally common others in a later analysis.

The V call is TRBV21-1, the J call TRBJ2-3; TRBD2 reflects the table's D call only, with no check against the DNA. TRBV21-1 is a pseudogene segment. Sequenced sample: PBMCs. This TCR derives from a human donor in good health. CDR3 coding DNA: TGTGCCAGCAGCCCCACTAAAGGGCTAGCGGGAGGGCCGATCTCAGATACGCAGTATTTT. Translating it yields CASSPTKGLAGGPISDTQYF.